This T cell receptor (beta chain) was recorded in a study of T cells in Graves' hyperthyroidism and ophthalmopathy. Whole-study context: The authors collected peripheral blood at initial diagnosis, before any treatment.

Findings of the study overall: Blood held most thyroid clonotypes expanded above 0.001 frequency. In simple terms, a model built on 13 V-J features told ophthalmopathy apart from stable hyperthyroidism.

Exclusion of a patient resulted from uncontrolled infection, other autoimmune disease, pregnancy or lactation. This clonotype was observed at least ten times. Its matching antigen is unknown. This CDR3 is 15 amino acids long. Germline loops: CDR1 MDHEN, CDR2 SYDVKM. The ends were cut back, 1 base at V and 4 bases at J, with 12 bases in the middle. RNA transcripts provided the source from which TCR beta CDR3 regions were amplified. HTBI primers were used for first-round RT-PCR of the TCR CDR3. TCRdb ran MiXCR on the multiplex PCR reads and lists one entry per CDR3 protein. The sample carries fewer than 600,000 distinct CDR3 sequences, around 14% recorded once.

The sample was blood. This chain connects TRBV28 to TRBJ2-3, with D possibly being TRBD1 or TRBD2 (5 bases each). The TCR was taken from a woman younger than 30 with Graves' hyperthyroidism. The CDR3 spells CASSLFGGVPDTQYF. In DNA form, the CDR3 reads TGTGCCAGCAGTTTATTTGGGGGAGTGCCAGATACGCAGTATTTT. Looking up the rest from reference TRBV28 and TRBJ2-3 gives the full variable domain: DVKVTQSSRYLVKRTGEKVFLECVQDMDHENMFWYRQDPGLGLRLIYFSYDVKMKEKGDIPEGYSVSREKKERFSLILESASTNQTSMYLCASSLFGGVPDTQYFGPGTRLTVL.